Shown below are 21 T cell receptor beta chains from a single sample sequenced in a study of cytomegalovirus exposure and HLA in healthy donors. The study ran its PCR with 60 Vbeta and 13 Jbeta primers. Here immunoSEQ multiplex PCR was the method, and the copy in TCRdb shows in-frame clones only, minus some. This specimen shows tens of thousands of clones; the ten leading clones hold less than 4.5%. Specimen: PBMCs. These TCRs come from a young woman in good health and CMV-seronegative.

The chain recombines TRBV27 with TRBJ2-7; the D is unclear. Germline CDR1 MNHEY, CDR2 SMNVEV (reference sequence). CDR3 length equals 15 residues. The V end was cut by 4 bases, the J end by 5 bases, with 18 bases between. For the CDR3, the DNA is TGTGCCAGCAGTTCTCCCCCGGTAGCTATGGACGAGCAGTACTTC. Residues: CASSSPPVAMDEQYF.

The rearrangement links TRBV4-1 to TRBJ1-6; D is uncertain. Trimming took off 0 bases at V and 10 bases at J, with 13 bases between the two ends. Germline V lookup: CDR1 MGHRA, CDR2 YSYEKL. The CDR3 contains 15 residues. CDR3 DNA: TGCGCCAGCAGCCAAGATCTGGGGTGGAGGTCACCCCTCCACTTT. It is translated as CASSQDLGWRSPLHF.

The rearrangement joins TRBV7-8 to TRBJ2-3, with unresolved D. CDR1 and CDR2 from the germline V gene are SGHVS and FQNEAQ. The ends were cut back, 5 bases at V and 6 bases at J, with 9 bases in the middle. CDR3 length: 12 amino acids. Here the CDR3 reads CASSPLSDTQYF. In DNA form, the CDR3 reads TGTGCCAGCAGCCCACTCTCGGATACGCAGTATTTT.

The chain joins TRBV5-4 to TRBJ1-1; D unresolved. CDR1 and CDR2 from the germline V gene are SGHNT and YYREEE (reference sequence). The CDR3 is 12 residues long. V dropped 0 bases and J dropped 3 bases, with 3 bases sitting between them. CDR3: CASSLADTEAFF. CDR3 DNA sequence: TGTGCCAGCAGCTTGGCCGACACTGAAGCTTTCTTT.

V is TRBV15 and J is TRBJ1-2; a possible D gene is TRBD1 (6 bases). Per germline, CDR1 LNHNV and CDR2 YYDKDF (reference sequence). V was trimmed by 1 base and J by 5 bases, leaving 20 bases between them. The CDR3 totals 17 residues. In DNA, the CDR3 is TGTGCCACCAGCAGAGGTGGGGAGTTAGGGGGATCATATGGCTACACCTTC. Translated: CATSRGGELGGSYGYTF.

Here the CDR3 DNA reads TGTGCCAGCAGCTCGCCGTCAGGGTATGGCTACACCTTC. Its protein product is CASSSPSGYGYTF. This rearrangement joins TRBV11-2 to TRBJ1-2; TRBD1 might be the D (5 bases). The CDR3 length is 13 residues. The V and J ends lost 4 bases and 5 bases respectively, with 11 bases between them. Germline CDR1 reads SGHAT; CDR2 reads FQNNGV. Supplemented by reference TRBV11-2 and TRBJ1-2, the full variable domain reads EAGVAQSPRYKIIEKRQSVAFWCNPISGHATLYWYQQILGQGPKLLIQFQNNGVVDDSQLPKDRFSAERLKGVDSTLKIQPAKLEDSAVYLCASSSPSGYGYTFGSGTRLTVV.

The V call is TRBV5-1, the J call TRBJ1-1, with D hard to call. Trimming pared 0 bases from V and 3 bases from J, leaving 15 bases between. Germline V gene lookup returns CDR1 SGHRS and CDR2 YFSETQ. The CDR3 length is 16 residues. The CDR3 sequence is CASSLGRGWRDTEAFF. The CDR3 DNA follows: TGCGCCAGCAGCTTGGGGAGAGGGTGGAGGGACACTGAAGCTTTCTTT.

V and J are TRBV30 and TRBJ2-1; 8 nucleotides agree with TRBD1. Germline trimming cut 4 bases from V and 5 bases from J; bases unmatched to any gene: 1. Per the germline V gene, CDR1 is GTSNPN and CDR2 is SVGIG (reference sequence). The CDR3 loop spans 12 amino acids. The CDR3: CAWTGGDNEQFF. CDR3 coding DNA: TGTGCCTGGACAGGGGGCGACAATGAGCAGTTCTTC.

The CDR3 sequence is CASSRTGILQLNTEAFF. The CDR3 coding sequence is TGTGCCAGCAGCAGGACAGGGATCTTACAATTAAACACTGAAGCTTTCTTT. J is TRBJ1-1 and V is TRBV2; 8 nucleotides match TRBD1. The V segment lost 6 bases and the J segment 2 bases; nucleotides outside the gene matches: 14. CDR3 size: 17 residues. Per the germline V gene, CDR1 is SNHLY and CDR2 is FYNNEI.

The chain links TRBV11-3 to TRBJ2-5; 7 nucleotides match TRBD2. The V and J ends lost 1 base and 2 bases, in that order; junction bases with no gene match: 7. Per germline, CDR1 SGHNT and CDR2 YENEEA. This CDR3 contains 16 residues. DNA for the CDR3: TGTGCCAGCAGCTTAGGTCAACTAGCGATACAAGAGACCCAGTACTTC. Encoded protein: CASSLGQLAIQETQYF.

The rearrangement links TRBV29-1 to TRBJ2-3; the match to TRBD2 covers 11 bases. Germline CDR1 is SQVTM and CDR2 is ANQGSEA. CDR3 length: 15 residues. J lost 2 bases, V lost 1 base, and 2 bases had no gene match. The CDR3 reads CSVEASGGLTDTQYF. DNA of the CDR3: TGCAGCGTTGAAGCTAGCGGGGGGCTCACAGATACGCAGTATTTT.

The CDR3: CASSFEGVKNIQYF. The CDR3 DNA is TGTGCCAGCAGCTTCGAGGGAGTGAAAAACATTCAGTACTTC. V gene TRBV5-6 combines with J gene TRBJ2-4, with a weak D call TRBD2 (5 bases). CDR3 length: 14 amino acids. Deletions cut 2 bases from V and 4 bases from J, with 10 bases between. Germline CDR1 and CDR2: SGHDT and YYEEEE.

J is TRBJ2-1 and V is TRBV29-1; TRBD2 agrees at 8 bases. V dropped 2 bases and J dropped 5; count of bases not matched to a gene: 5. Germline CDR1 is SQVTM and CDR2 is ANQGSEA. This CDR3 spans 14 amino acids. CDR3 sequence reads: CSVESGRSDNEQFF. CDR3 bases: TGCAGCGTTGAAAGCGGGAGAAGCGACAATGAGCAGTTCTTC.

The gene calls are TRBV19 and TRBJ1-1; 8 bases map to TRBD1. This CDR3 comprises 16 residues. V trimming: 3 bases; J trimming: 1 base; junction bases outside the gene matches: 7. Germline V gene data show CDR1 as LNHDA and CDR2 as SQIVND (reference sequence). CDR3 DNA: TGTGCCAGTAGTATTGGCAGGGGGCGGGGGAACACTGAAGCTTTCTTT. Translated, it gives CASSIGRGRGNTEAFF.

The chain recombines TRBV9 with TRBJ2-2, with 7 bases fitting TRBD2. Trimming removed 3 bases from V and 0 bases from J; junction bases left unmatched: 5. This CDR3 region has 16 residues. Looked up from germline, CDR1 is SGDLS and CDR2 is YYNGEE. Written as DNA, the CDR3 is TGTGCCAGCAGCGCCGGGGGGTCCGCGAACACCGGGGAGCTGTTTTTT. This gives the protein CASSAGGSANTGELFF.

The gene calls are TRBV27 and TRBJ1-2, with 8 bases aligning to TRBD1. Germline CDR1 MNHEY, CDR2 SMNVEV (reference sequence). This CDR3 comprises 13 residues. Germline trimming cut 6 bases from V and 5 bases from J; bases unmatched to any gene: 5. CDR3 sequence: CASSTRTGYGYTF. Written as DNA, the CDR3 is TGTGCCAGCAGCACCCGGACAGGGTATGGCTACACCTTC.

The V gene is TRBV11-2, the J gene TRBJ2-7; TRBD1 agrees at 11 bases. In germline, CDR1 is SGHAT, CDR2 FQNNGV. This CDR3 has 15 amino acids. J lost 3 bases, V lost 5 bases, and 6 bases had no gene match. This chain's CDR3 is CASSTAGTGGYEQYF. The CDR3 nucleotides read TGTGCCAGCAGCACAGCCGGGACAGGGGGCTACGAGCAGTACTTC.

The genes are TRBV2 and TRBJ2-7, with 7 bases fitting TRBD1. CDR1 is SNHLY, CDR2 FYNNEI, per germline. This CDR3 is 14 amino acids long. J was trimmed by 0 bases and V by 8 bases; bases with no gene match: 7. The CDR3 loop reads CASAWGQFSYEQYF. In DNA form, the CDR3 reads TGTGCCAGCGCCTGGGGACAGTTCTCCTACGAGCAGTACTTC.

V usage is TRBV4-1 and J usage is TRBJ2-7, with 7 bases fitting TRBD2. V lost 4 bases, J lost 4 bases, and 4 bases stayed unmatched. The CDR3 has 13 amino acids. The germline gives CDR1 MGHRA, CDR2 YSYEKL. The CDR3 coding sequence is TGCGCCAGCAGCCGAAGGGAGGGTTACGAGCAGTACTTC. Translation: CASSRREGYEQYF.

This CDR3 reads CASSWDSDTEAFF. In nucleotides, the CDR3 is TGTGCCAGCAGCTGGGACAGTGATACTGAAGCTTTCTTT. The J gene is TRBJ1-1, the V gene TRBV11-3; 7 bases agree with TRBD1. Trimming cost V 4 bases and J 5 bases; bases outside gene matches: 4. Germline V gene sequence: CDR1 SGHNT, CDR2 YENEEA. The CDR3 contains 13 residues.

The chain recombines TRBV28 with TRBJ2-1; D is possibly TRBD1 (5 bases). Germline V gene sequence: CDR1 MDHEN, CDR2 SYDVKM. The CDR3 contains 12 residues. The V and J ends lost 6 bases and 10 bases respectively, with 13 bases between them. The CDR3 sequence is CASRPQGWEQFF. The CDR3 nucleotides are TGTGCCAGCAGACCCCAGGGATGGGAGCAGTTCTTC.